This T cell receptor beta chain is from a study of blood T cells in healthy people across ages. Study findings and constraints: Versus aged donors, long-lived donors had higher diversity and more naive CD4+ cells.

Combining a sample-barcoded 5' primer with a J-beta primer mix, a second PCR ran for roughly 7 to 12 cycles. From the 5' RACE reads, TCRdb called clonotypes with MiXCR, one entry per CDR3 protein. The table lists just under 550,000 distinct CDR3 sequences, around 24% of them singletons. Notes on this clonotype: Its antigen is unknown.

Germline V gives CDR1 SQVTM, CDR2 ANQGSEA. The CDR3 extends over 13 amino acids. V was pared by 7 bases and J by 2 bases, with 2 bases of the junction left unmatched. Each sample yielded at least 7 million isolated PBMCs. This sample also appeared in a second study, on T cells of mothers and their children. That report adds: The M1S primer of the second PCR added sample barcodes and 2-4 random nucleotides. Unrelated mother-child pairs always had slightly, but never significantly, lower normalized overlap than related pairs.

The source of this sequence is a boy aged 5-17 years in good health. This chain links TRBV29-1 with TRBJ2-3; 11 nucleotides agree with TRBD2. Sequencing was performed on blood. Written as DNA, the CDR3 is TGCAGCGGTAGCGGGAGGGTCACAGATACGCAGTATTTT. Its translation: CSGSGRVTDTQYF.